The clone carrying this T cell receptor beta chain occurred a few times. Its cognate antigen is unknown. The data originate from a study of T cells after yellow fever vaccination. Study-level results: Detected again after the booster were most primary-vaccination clones, at 95% to 97% CD4 and roughly 88% CD8. Weaker overall, the secondary response nonetheless peaked faster (day 5 versus 15).

TCRdb re-called the 5' RACE reads through MiXCR, storing one row per CDR3 protein. The sample carries fewer than 450,000 distinct CDR3 sequences, roughly 8% recorded once. Trimming removed 5 bases at V and 6 bases at J, with 19 bases between. CDR3 length: 16 amino acids. CDR1 is SEHNR, CDR2 FQNEAQ, per germline (reference sequence). The genes are TRBV7-9 and TRBJ2-2, with D possibly matching TRBD2 (6 bases). The source was PBMCs, collected around 45 days after the first yellow fever vaccination. The TCR was taken from a man aged 18 to 30 who received the YFV17D yellow fever vaccine. The CDR3 DNA reads TGTGCCAGCAGCCAACGTAGCGGAGCTTGGCCCGGGGAGCTGTTTTTT. Protein product: CASSQRSGAWPGELFF. Full variable domain (remainder filled in from reference TRBV7-9 and TRBJ2-2): DTGVSQNPRHKITKRGQNVTFRCDPISEHNRLYWYRQTLGQGPEFLTYFQNEAQLEKSRLLSDRFSAERPKGSFSTLEIQRTEQGDSAMYLCASSQRSGAWPGELFFGEGSRLTVL.